The T cell receptor (beta chain) described here comes from a study of response to subunit inactivated influenza vaccine. TCRdb reanalysed the RT-PCR reads using MiXCR and keeps one entry per CDR3 protein. This sample yields under 950,000 distinct CDR3 sequences, of which approximately 21% are seen a single time; about a tenth belongs to the top ten. Germline lookup yields CDR1 MNHNS and CDR2 SASEGT. The CDR3 consists of 13 residues. V lost 4 bases and J lost 4, with 9 bases in between. The V call is TRBV6-1, the J call TRBJ2-3; D remains unclear. This sequence originates from a man aged 45-65 years who received an inactivated influenza vaccine. The sequenced sample was PBMCs from blood, obtained 5 to 6 days after vaccination. The CDR3 region is CASSGQASDTQYF. The CDR3 coding sequence is TGTGCCAGCAGTGGGCAGGCTTCAGATACGCAGTATTTT.